This T cell receptor (beta chain) derives from a study of blood T cell repertoires in COVID-19. Whole-study context: Collection of acute and convalescent COVID-19 samples took place in the United States, Italy and Spain.

Authors' processing steps: Amplification of reference gene primers was used by the study to estimate nucleated cell counts. TCRdb's copy holds only in-frame clones and misses some; the assay was immunoSEQ multiplex PCR. V, J and clone size reflect that table, while D and trimming were determined from the DNA. The sample shows under 200,000 clones, under 85% of them seen only once. V lost 9 bases and J lost 5, with 25 bases in between. CDR3 size: 16 residues. Looked up from germline, CDR1 is LNHDA and CDR2 is SQIVND (reference sequence). Sequencing was done on a sample of peripheral blood. The source is a woman of 80 years or more with acute or convalescent COVID-19. The chain links TRBV19 to TRBJ1-1, with D perhaps TRBD1 (5 bases). The CDR3 DNA is TGTGCCAGCCGGGACGGGGGGATAGGAAAAGGGACTGAAGCTTTCTTT. Protein product: CASRDGGIGKGTEAFF.